Listed here are 24 T cell receptor beta chains from one sample, sequenced in a study of T-cell memory formation after mild COVID-19. MiXCR, run by TCRdb on the 5' RACE reads, gives a single entry per CDR3 protein. The sample lists 300,000 to 350,000 distinct CDR3 sequences; 13% to 15% were seen once. The sequenced sample was PBMCs or a T cell subset sorted from them (not recorded which). The receptors stem from a man aged 18 to 29 who had mild COVID-19 (a few samples of this study predate the infection). Cell type and time point are not known.

This clonotype was picked up many times. The chain couples TRBV7-6 to TRBJ2-1; no definite D call. V gave up 0 bases and J gave up 8 bases, with 17 bases separating them. The V gene's germline CDR1 is SGHVS and CDR2 FNYEAQ. This CDR3 region has 16 residues. The CDR3 spells CASSLAGQVLLDEQFF. The CDR3, as DNA: TGTGCCAGCAGCTTAGCTGGCCAAGTTCTGTTGGATGAGCAGTTCTTC.

A few counts support this clonotype. This chain uses TRBV18 with TRBJ1-1, with TRBD1 as a possible D gene (5 bases). Between the trimmed V and J ends, which lost 2 bases and 7 bases, there was a span of 8 bases. The CDR3 is 12 residues long. In germline, CDR1 is KGHSH, CDR2 LQKENI. CDR3 in DNA: TGTGCCAGCTCACCAGAGGGGCTTGAAGCTTTCTTT. Amino acids: CASSPEGLEAFF. The full variable domain, with the rest looked up from reference TRBV18 and TRBJ1-1, is NAGVMQNPRHLVRRRGQEARLRCSPMKGHSHVYWYRQLPEEGLKFMVYLQKENIIDESGMPKERFSAEFPKEGPSILRIQQVVRGDSAAYFCASSPEGLEAFFGQGTRLTVV.

In its sample, this clonotype was seen many times. This rearrangement joins TRBV4-1 to TRBJ1-2; TRBD1 is a possible D gene (6 bases). The V end was cut by 1 base, the J end by 3 bases, with 15 bases between. CDR3 length equals 16 residues. Per the germline V gene, CDR1 is MGHRA and CDR2 is YSYEKL. The CDR3 is CASSQVFRPGDYGYTF. DNA for the CDR3: TGCGCCAGCAGCCAAGTGTTCCGGCCAGGGGACTATGGCTACACCTTC.

This clonotype was found a few times. The rearrangement joins TRBV10-3 to TRBJ1-2; TRBD1 might be the D (6 bases). V gave up 7 bases and J gave up 5 bases, with 14 bases separating them. The CDR3 runs to 13 residues. Germline assignment: CDR1 ENHRY and CDR2 SYGVKD. The CDR3 DNA reads TGTGCCATCATGACGGGGGCTGGTTATGGCTACACCTTC. Translation gives CAIMTGAGYGYTF.

This clonotype was recorded at least ten times. The chain carries TRBV25-1 and TRBJ2-7; possible D gene TRBD2, 5 bases. CDR1 MGHDK and CDR2 SYGVNS come from the germline V gene. V lost 5 bases, J lost 4 bases, and 12 bases lay in between. CDR3 length: 13 amino acids. The CDR3 DNA follows: TGTGCCAGCAGTCTGGGAGATCCGTACGAGCAGTACTTC. This translates into CASSLGDPYEQYF.

This clonotype was detected a few times. V is TRBV6-6 and J is TRBJ1-1; perhaps TRBD1 as D (5 bases). CDR1 and CDR2 (germline): MNHNY, SVGAGI (reference sequence). V was cut by 2 bases and J by 1 base, with 11 bases left in between. There are 15 residues in the CDR3. CDR3 loop: CASSYIWGGNTEAFF. In nucleotides, the CDR3 is TGTGCCAGCAGTTACATCTGGGGGGGGAACACTGAAGCTTTCTTT.

V and J are TRBV29-1 and TRBJ2-5; D is undetermined. The V and J ends lost 3 bases and 1 base respectively, with 6 bases between them. In germline, CDR1 is SQVTM, CDR2 ANQGSEA. This CDR3 contains 12 residues. DNA of the CDR3: TGCAGCGTTGATTTGCCCCAAGAGACCCAGTACTTC. As protein: CSVDLPQETQYF.

The chain joins TRBV6-1 to TRBJ2-5; D gene uncertain. Trimming left V 4 bases short and J 5 bases short, with 17 bases between. The CDR3 consists of 15 residues. Germline V lookup: CDR1 MNHNS, CDR2 SASEGT. Here the CDR3 DNA reads TGTGCCAGCAGTGGGCGAAGATCAGTGTTGGAGACCCAGTACTTC. It is translated as CASSGRRSVLETQYF.

Only a few counts were recorded for this clonotype. The chain uses TRBV6-2 or TRBV6-3 and TRBJ2-7; D not certain. The CDR3 is made up of 12 amino acids. Trimming pared 7 bases from V and 3 bases from J, leaving 10 bases between. Germline V lookup: CDR1 MNHEY, CDR2 SVGEGT. This chain's CDR3 is CASNGPHYEQYV. The CDR3 nucleotides are TGTGCCAGCAATGGACCGCACTACGAGCAGTACGTC.

CDR3 sequence reads: CASHTRNEQFF. In nucleotides, the CDR3 is TGTGCCAGCCATACCCGCAATGAGCAGTTCTTC. This chain joins TRBV28 and TRBJ2-1; D ambiguous. Between the trimmed V and J ends, which lost 8 bases and 6 bases, there was a span of 8 bases. Germline V gene data show CDR1 as MDHEN and CDR2 as SYDVKM. The CDR3 consists of 11 residues. Full variable domain (rest looked up from reference TRBV28 and TRBJ2-1): DVKVTQSSRYLVKRTGEKVFLECVQDMDHENMFWYRQDPGLGLRLIYFSYDVKMKEKGDIPEGYSVSREKKERFSLILESASTNQTSMYLCASHTRNEQFFGPGTRLTVL.

This clonotype occurred a few times. This rearrangement joins TRBV7-9 to TRBJ2-1, with 7 nucleotides matching TRBD1. CDR3 length: 14 residues. Germline V gene sequence: CDR1 SEHNR, CDR2 FQNEAQ (reference sequence). J gave up 9 bases and V 2 bases, and 7 bases lay outside the gene matches. CDR3 amino acids: CASSLIKDRFEQFF. CDR3 DNA: TGTGCCAGCAGCTTAATCAAGGACAGGTTTGAGCAGTTCTTC.

Only a few counts were recorded for this clonotype. The chain uses TRBV6-6 and TRBJ1-5; a possible D gene is TRBD1 (5 bases). V was shortened by 2 bases and J by 5 bases, with 19 bases between the two germline ends. Germline CDR1 and CDR2: MNHNY and SVGAGI (reference sequence). The CDR3 is made up of 17 amino acids. CDR3 sequence: CASSYPPGQINHQPQHF. CDR3 sequence (DNA): TGTGCCAGCAGTTACCCACCAGGGCAGATCAATCATCAGCCCCAGCATTTT.

The gene calls are TRBV21-1 and TRBJ2-5. TRBV21-1 is a documented pseudogene. The CDR3 extends over 13 amino acids. The CDR3 DNA is TGTGCCAGCGGCACAGGGAAAAGCAAGACCCAGTACTTC. Protein sequence: CASGTGKSKTQYF.

The chain joins TRBV21-1 to TRBJ1-2. TRBV21-1 is termed a pseudogene. The CDR3 sequence is 14 residues long. The chain's CDR3 is CASRTEEKNYGYTF. The CDR3 coding sequence is TGTGCCAGTCGGACGGAGGAAAAAAACTATGGCTACACCTTC.

J is TRBJ2-6 and V is TRBV7-2; tentatively, D is TRBD1 or TRBD2 (5 bases each). Trimming stripped 2 bases from V and 4 bases from J, with 21 bases between. Germline CDR1 is SGHTA and CDR2 is FQGNSA. The CDR3 is made up of 19 amino acids. CDR3 in DNA: TGTGCCAGCAGCTTACTGGGACCCGGGCTTGTATCCGGGGCCAACGTCCTGACTTTC. It specifies CASSLLGPGLVSGANVLTF.

The gene calls are TRBV6-2 or TRBV6-3 and TRBJ2-6; possibly TRBD2 for D (6 bases). The germline V and J ends were trimmed by 11 bases and 0 bases, with 8 bases remaining between them. Germline CDR1 reads MNHEY; CDR2 reads SVGEGT. The CDR3 spans 13 residues. CDR3 region: CAGGSSGANVLTF. CDR3 in DNA: TGTGCCGGGGGGAGCTCTGGGGCCAACGTCCTGACTTTC.

The chain employs TRBV28 and TRBJ1-2; D unresolved. V lost 4 bases and J lost 14, with 20 bases in between. Germline V gene lookup returns CDR1 MDHEN and CDR2 SYDVKM. This CDR3 comprises 13 residues. CDR3 residues: CASSSPRYVVETF. The CDR3 bases are TGTGCCAGCAGTTCCCCGCGGTACGTGGTGGAAACCTTC.

This chain joins TRBV28 and TRBJ1-1, with D hard to call. Per germline, CDR1 MDHEN and CDR2 SYDVKM. V lost 3 bases and J lost 4, with 12 bases in between. CDR3 length equals 14 residues. DNA of the CDR3: TGTGCCAGCAGTTTGTGGGAGGCGAGCACTGAAGCTTTCTTT. The encoded protein is CASSLWEASTEAFF. Based on the CDR3 plus reference TRBV28 and TRBJ1-1, the full variable domain is DVKVTQSSRYLVKRTGEKVFLECVQDMDHENMFWYRQDPGLGLRLIYFSYDVKMKEKGDIPEGYSVSREKKERFSLILESASTNQTSMYLCASSLWEASTEAFFGQGTRLTVV.

Only a few counts were recorded for this clonotype. V gene TRBV7-2 combines with J gene TRBJ1-1; 7 nucleotides line up with TRBD1. The CDR3 has 14 amino acids. The V and J ends lost 6 bases and 3 bases, in that order; junction bases with no gene match: 7. Per germline, CDR1 SGHTA and CDR2 FQGNSA. In DNA form, the CDR3 reads TGTGCCAGCAGGTTCCAGGGGGGGGACACTGAAGCTTTCTTT. This codes for CASRFQGGDTEAFF.

The chain uses TRBV6-5 and TRBJ2-2, with D uncertain. The CDR3 is 13 amino acids. V shed 10 bases and J shed 0 bases, with 9 bases lying between them. Germline lookup yields CDR1 MNHEY and CDR2 SVGAGI. CDR3 nucleotide sequence: TGTGCCACCTCACCGACGAACACCGGGGAGCTGTTTTTT. It is translated as CATSPTNTGELFF.

The rearrangement joins TRBV29-1 to TRBJ1-1; D unclear. This CDR3 region has 12 residues. The germline V gene has CDR1 SQVTM and CDR2 ANQGSEA. V shed 0 bases and J shed 5 bases, with 7 bases lying between them. The CDR3 region has the DNA TGCAGCGTTGAAGACGGCTTGACTGAAGCTTTCTTT. Translation: CSVEDGLTEAFF.

This chain joins TRBV7-2 and TRBJ2-3; possible D gene TRBD1, 6 bases. Germline loops: CDR1 SGHTA, CDR2 FQGNSA. V was trimmed by 7 bases and J by 4 bases, leaving 18 bases between them. This CDR3 comprises 15 residues. CDR3 amino acids: CASTPGQVRADTQYF. The CDR3 nucleotides are TGTGCCAGCACCCCGGGACAAGTTAGGGCAGATACGCAGTATTTT.

V usage is TRBV9 and J usage is TRBJ2-1, with D possibly being TRBD1 or TRBD2 (5 bases each). The germline CDR1 and CDR2 sequences are SGDLS and YYNGEE. V lost 5 bases to trimming and J lost 9 bases, with 21 bases between them. The CDR3 covers 15 residues. The CDR3 sequence is CASSGPGPRAGEQFF. The CDR3 DNA reads as TGTGCCAGCAGTGGCCCGGGGCCGAGGGCGGGTGAGCAGTTCTTC. Full variable domain (missing parts from reference TRBV9 and TRBJ2-1): DSGVTQTPKHLITATGQRVTLRCSPRSGDLSVYWYQQSLDQGLQFLIQYYNGEERAKGNILERFSAQQFPDLHSELNLSSLELGDSALYFCASSGPGPRAGEQFFGPGTRLTVL.

V and J are TRBV27 and TRBJ1-4, with 9 bases identical to TRBD1. Trimming removed 6 bases from V and 8 bases from J; junction bases left unmatched: 7. The CDR3 covers 14 residues. The germline gives CDR1 MNHEY, CDR2 SMNVEV (reference sequence). Here the CDR3 reads CASRRGQGGEKLFF. CDR3 coding DNA: TGTGCCAGCAGGCGGGGACAGGGAGGAGAAAAACTGTTTTTT.